This T cell receptor beta chain was sequenced during a study of neurological immune-mediated disorders. Points from the study as a whole: Expansion of TCR clones was greatest in HTLV-1-associated myelopathy and smallest in multiple sclerosis, where it fell below that of healthy controls.

TCRdb re-analysed the 5' RACE reads in MiXCR, keeping a single row per CDR3 protein. Among about 80,000 distinct CDR3 sequences listed, around 9.9% were seen once. This clonotype was observed many times. Its antigen is unidentified. This CDR3 comprises 16 residues. Germline CDR1 reads DFQATT; CDR2 reads SNEGSKA (reference sequence). V gave up 3 bases and J gave up 6 bases; unmatched junction bases: 11. The sample consisted of PBMCs. The chain has TRBV20-1 and TRBJ2-3; 11 positions match TRBD2. The TCR was taken from a man aged 50-59 years in good health. The CDR3 loop reads CSASRTSGGGGDTQYF. CDR3 DNA: TGCAGTGCTAGTCGCACTAGCGGGGGTGGAGGCGATACGCAGTATTTT.